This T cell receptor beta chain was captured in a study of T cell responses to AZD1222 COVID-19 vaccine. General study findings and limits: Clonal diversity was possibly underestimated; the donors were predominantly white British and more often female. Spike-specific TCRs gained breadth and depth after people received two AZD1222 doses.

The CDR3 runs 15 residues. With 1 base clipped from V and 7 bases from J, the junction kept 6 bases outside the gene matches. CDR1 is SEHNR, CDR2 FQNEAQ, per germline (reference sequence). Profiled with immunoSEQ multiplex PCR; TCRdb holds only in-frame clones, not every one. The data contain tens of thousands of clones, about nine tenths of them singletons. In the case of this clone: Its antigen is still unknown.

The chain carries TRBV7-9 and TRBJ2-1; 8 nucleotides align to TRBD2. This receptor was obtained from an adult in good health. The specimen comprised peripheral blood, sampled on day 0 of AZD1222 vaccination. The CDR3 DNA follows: TGTGCCAGCAGCTTAGGGGATAGCGGGAAGAATGAGCAGTTCTTC. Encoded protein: CASSLGDSGKNEQFF. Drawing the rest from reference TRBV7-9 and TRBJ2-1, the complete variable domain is DTGVSQNPRHKITKRGQNVTFRCDPISEHNRLYWYRQTLGQGPEFLTYFQNEAQLEKSRLLSDRFSAERPKGSFSTLEIQRTEQGDSAMYLCASSLGDSGKNEQFFGPGTRLTVL.